The entry below describes one T cell receptor beta chain. The sample is drawn from a study of T cell changes during pregnancy in multiple sclerosis. The CDR3 extends over 17 amino acids. V dropped 5 bases and J dropped 4; count of bases not matched to a gene: 13. From germline, CDR1 is MDHEN and CDR2 SYDVKM. Profiling relied on immunoSEQ multiplex PCR, and the TCRdb table lists in-frame clones only, not all of them. The data hold roughly 48,000 clones, with 80% to 95% observed a single time. The chain combines TRBV28 with TRBJ2-3, with 9 bases identical to TRBD2. This sequence was found in a female donor in good health, enrolled as a control in a pregnancy study. The specimen comprised CD4+ T cells from peripheral blood mononuclear cells, sampled in the second trimester of pregnancy. CDR3 loop: CASSSPMGAGGADTQYF. CDR3 nucleotides: TGTGCCAGCAGTAGCCCGATGGGAGCGGGAGGCGCAGATACGCAGTATTTT.